This TCR beta chain comes out of a study of glioma-infiltrating T cells. Amplification of TCR alpha and beta CDR3 regions from RNA used iRepertoire nested multiplex PCR. MiXCR was run by TCRdb on the multiplex PCR reads, yielding one entry per CDR3 protein. The sample carries fewer than 200,000 distinct CDR3 sequences, roughly 32% recorded once. This clonotype was recorded many times. The CDR3 spans 17 residues. Germline V gene lookup returns CDR1 SGHTA and CDR2 FQGNSA. The V and J ends lost 1 base and 1 base, in that order; junction bases with no gene match: 8. The gene calls are TRBV7-2 and TRBJ2-3, with 7 bases matching TRBD2. This clonotype was sampled from a human donor with low-grade glioma or glioblastoma, undergoing nonglioma brain surgery, or in good health (not recorded which). The sequencing input was glioma tissue, nonneoplastic brain tissue, or PBMCs (not recorded which). The CDR3 protein is CASSLVGGPGGTDTQYF. The DNA for the CDR3 is TGTGCCAGCAGCTTAGTGGGAGGGCCTGGGGGCACAGATACGCAGTATTTT.